This TCR beta chain came from a study of multiple sclerosis patients with progressive multifocal leukoencephalopathy. Time point defined: before natalizumab initiation. Generated by immunoSEQ multiplex PCR, the TCRdb table keeps only in-frame clones and is missing some. The sample consists of around 30,000 clones, over 75% of them appearing once. The sequencing input was PBMCs. The sequence came from a human donor with multiple sclerosis.

CDR3 nucleotide sequence: TGTGCCAGCAGGAGACTAGCGGGAGGGCCGGACATTCAGTACTTC. The encoded protein is CASRRLAGGPDIQYF. This chain uses TRBV6-5 with TRBJ2-4, with TRBD2 identical over 14 bases. The trim removed 6 bases at V and 8 bases at J, leaving 6 bases unmatched. This CDR3 has 15 amino acids. CDR1 and CDR2 from the germline V gene are MNHEY and SVGAGI.